This T cell receptor beta chain comes out of a study of T cell responses to AZD1222 COVID-19 vaccine. About this clone: Its antigen remains unidentified.

Libraries were prepared by immunoSEQ multiplex PCR; TCRdb keeps only in-frame clonotypes and omits some of them. This table holds roughly 50,000 clones, 70% to 80% found once. Whole-study results and caveats: There were mostly white British donors and more females than males, and clonal diversity was possibly underestimated. Reportedly, nearly half the spike-specific TCRs target unmutated variant regions.

The specimen comprised peripheral blood, sampled on day 0 of AZD1222 vaccination. This TCR was recovered from an adult in good health.

CDR3 sequence reads: CASSEGSVGRTQYF. As DNA, the CDR3 is TGTGCCAGCAGTGAAGGGTCCGTTGGGCGTACGCAGTATTTT. The chain joins TRBV2 to TRBJ2-3; D uncertain. The ends were cut back, 1 base at V and 8 bases at J, with 13 bases in the middle. Per the germline V gene, CDR1 is SNHLY and CDR2 is FYNNEI. This CDR3 has 14 residues.